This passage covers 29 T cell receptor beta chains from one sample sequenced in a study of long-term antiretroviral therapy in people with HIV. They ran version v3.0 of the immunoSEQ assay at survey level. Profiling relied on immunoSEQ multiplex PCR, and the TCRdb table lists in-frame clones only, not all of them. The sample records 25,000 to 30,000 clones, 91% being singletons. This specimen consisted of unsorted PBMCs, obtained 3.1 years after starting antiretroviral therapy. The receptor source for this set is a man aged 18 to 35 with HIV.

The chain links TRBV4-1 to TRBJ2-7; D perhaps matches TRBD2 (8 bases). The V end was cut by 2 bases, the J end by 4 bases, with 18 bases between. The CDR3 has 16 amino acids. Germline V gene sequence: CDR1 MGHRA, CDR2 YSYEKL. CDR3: CASSQLRGARGYEQYF. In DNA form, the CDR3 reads TGCGCCAGCAGCCAACTGCGGGGGGCCAGGGGGTACGAGCAGTACTTC.

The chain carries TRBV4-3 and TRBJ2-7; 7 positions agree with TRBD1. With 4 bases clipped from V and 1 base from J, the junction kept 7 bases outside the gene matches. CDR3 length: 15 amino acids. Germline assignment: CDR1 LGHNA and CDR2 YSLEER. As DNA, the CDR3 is TGCGCCAGCAGCCCGTCGACAGGGTCTTCCTACGAGCAGTACTTC. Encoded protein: CASSPSTGSSYEQYF.

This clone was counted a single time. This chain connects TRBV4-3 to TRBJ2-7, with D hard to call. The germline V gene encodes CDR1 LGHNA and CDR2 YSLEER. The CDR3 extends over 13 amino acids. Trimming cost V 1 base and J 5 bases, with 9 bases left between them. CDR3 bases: TGCGCCAGCAGCCAAGTGGTGTACCACGAGCAGTACTTC. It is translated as CASSQVVYHEQYF.

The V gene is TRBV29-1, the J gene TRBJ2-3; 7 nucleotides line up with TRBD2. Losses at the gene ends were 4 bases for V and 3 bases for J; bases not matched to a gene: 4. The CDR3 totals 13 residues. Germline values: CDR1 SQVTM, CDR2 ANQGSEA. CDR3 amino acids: CSVVAGGTDTQYF. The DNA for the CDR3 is TGCAGCGTTGTTGCCGGGGGGACAGATACGCAGTATTTT.

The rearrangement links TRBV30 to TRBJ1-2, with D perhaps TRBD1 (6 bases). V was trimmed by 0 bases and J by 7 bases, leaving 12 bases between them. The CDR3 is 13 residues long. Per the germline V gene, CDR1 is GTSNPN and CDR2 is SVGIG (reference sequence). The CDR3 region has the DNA TGTGCCTGGAGTGTACCGCGAGGGGGTGGCTACACCTTC. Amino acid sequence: CAWSVPRGGGYTF.

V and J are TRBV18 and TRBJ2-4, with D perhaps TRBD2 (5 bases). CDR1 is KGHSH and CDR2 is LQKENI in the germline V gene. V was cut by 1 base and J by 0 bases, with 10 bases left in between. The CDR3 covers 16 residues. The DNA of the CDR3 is TGTGCCAGCTCACCACGCCAAGGACTAGCCAAAAACATTCAGTACTTC. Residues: CASSPRQGLAKNIQYF.

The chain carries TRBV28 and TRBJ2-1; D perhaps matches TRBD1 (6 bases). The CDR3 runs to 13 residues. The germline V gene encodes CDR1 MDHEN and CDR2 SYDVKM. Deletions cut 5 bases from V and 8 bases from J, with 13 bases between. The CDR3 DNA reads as TGTGCCAGCAGTGCTGCGCCAGGGGATGAGCAGTTCTTC. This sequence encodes CASSAAPGDEQFF.

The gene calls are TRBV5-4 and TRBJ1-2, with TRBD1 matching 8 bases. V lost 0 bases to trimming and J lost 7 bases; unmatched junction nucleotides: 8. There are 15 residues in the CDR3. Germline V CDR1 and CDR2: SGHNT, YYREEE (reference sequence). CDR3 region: CASSLEETGVRGYTF. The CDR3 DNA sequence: TGTGCCAGCAGCTTGGAGGAGACAGGGGTCCGTGGCTACACCTTC.

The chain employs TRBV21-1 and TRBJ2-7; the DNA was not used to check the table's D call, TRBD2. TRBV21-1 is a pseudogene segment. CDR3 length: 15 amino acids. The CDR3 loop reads CASSKDQREPYEQYF. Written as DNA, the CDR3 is TGTGCCAGCAGCAAAGACCAACGGGAGCCCTACGAGCAGTACTTC.

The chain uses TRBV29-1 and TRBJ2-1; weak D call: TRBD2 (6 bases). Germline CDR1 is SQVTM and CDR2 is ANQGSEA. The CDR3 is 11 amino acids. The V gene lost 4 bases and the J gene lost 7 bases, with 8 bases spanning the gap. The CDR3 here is CSVVEGNEQFF. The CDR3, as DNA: TGCAGCGTTGTGGAGGGGAATGAGCAGTTCTTC.

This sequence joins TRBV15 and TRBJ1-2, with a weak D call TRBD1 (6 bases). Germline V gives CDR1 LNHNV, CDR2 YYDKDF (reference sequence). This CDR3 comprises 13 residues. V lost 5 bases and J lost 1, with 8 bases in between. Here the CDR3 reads CATSRGRNYGYTF. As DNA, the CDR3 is TGTGCCACCAGCCGGGGGCGTAACTATGGCTACACCTTC. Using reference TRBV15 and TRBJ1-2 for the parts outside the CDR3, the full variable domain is DAMVIQNPRYQVTQFGKPVTLSCSQTLNHNVMYWYQQKSSQAPKLLFHYYDKDFNNEADTPDNFQSRRPNTSFCFLDIRSPGLGDTAMYLCATSRGRNYGYTFGSGTRLTVV.

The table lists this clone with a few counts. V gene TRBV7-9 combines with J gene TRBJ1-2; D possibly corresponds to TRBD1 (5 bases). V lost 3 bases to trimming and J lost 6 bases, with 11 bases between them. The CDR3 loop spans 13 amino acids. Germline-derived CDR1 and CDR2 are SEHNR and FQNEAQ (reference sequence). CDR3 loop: CASSLGQQDGYTF. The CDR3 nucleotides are TGTGCCAGCAGCTTGGGGCAGCAGGATGGCTACACCTTC.

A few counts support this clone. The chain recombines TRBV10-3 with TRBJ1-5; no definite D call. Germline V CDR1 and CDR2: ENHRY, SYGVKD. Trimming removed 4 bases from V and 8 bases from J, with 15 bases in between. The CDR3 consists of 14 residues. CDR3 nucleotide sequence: TGTGCCATCAGTGGGGCGGGGAGTAGTGAGCCCCAGCATTTT. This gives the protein CAISGAGSSEPQHF.

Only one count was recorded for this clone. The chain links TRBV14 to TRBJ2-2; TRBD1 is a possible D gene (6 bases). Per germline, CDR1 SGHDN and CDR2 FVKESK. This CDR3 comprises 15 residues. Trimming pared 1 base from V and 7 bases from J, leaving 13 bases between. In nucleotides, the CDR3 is TGTGCCAGCAGCCAAGTACCTAGGGGGTACGGGGAGCTGTTTTTT. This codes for CASSQVPRGYGELFF.

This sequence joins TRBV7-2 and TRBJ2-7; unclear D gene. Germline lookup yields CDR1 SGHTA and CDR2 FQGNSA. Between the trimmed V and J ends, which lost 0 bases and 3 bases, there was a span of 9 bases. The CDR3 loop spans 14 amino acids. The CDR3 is CASSLAGPNYEQYF. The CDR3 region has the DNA TGTGCCAGCAGCTTAGCAGGGCCCAACTACGAGCAGTACTTC.

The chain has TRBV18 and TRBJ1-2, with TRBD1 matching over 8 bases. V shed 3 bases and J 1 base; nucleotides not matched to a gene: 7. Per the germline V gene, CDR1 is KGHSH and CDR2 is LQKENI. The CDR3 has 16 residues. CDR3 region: CASSPTPGGDNYGYTF. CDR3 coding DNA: TGTGCCAGCTCACCCACCCCAGGGGGCGATAACTATGGCTACACCTTC.

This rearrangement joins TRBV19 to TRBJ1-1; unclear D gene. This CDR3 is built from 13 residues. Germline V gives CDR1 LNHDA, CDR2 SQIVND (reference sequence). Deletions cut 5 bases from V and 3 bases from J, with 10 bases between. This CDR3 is CASSDLFYTEAFF. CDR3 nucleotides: TGTGCCAGTAGTGACCTGTTCTACACTGAAGCTTTCTTT.

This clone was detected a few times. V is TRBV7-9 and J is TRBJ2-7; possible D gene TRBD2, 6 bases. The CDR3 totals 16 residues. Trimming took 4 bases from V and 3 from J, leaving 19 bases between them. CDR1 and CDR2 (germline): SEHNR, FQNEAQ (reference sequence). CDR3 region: CASSSPPRRGLYEQYF. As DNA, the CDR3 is TGTGCCAGCAGCTCACCACCCCGGAGGGGTCTCTACGAGCAGTACTTC.

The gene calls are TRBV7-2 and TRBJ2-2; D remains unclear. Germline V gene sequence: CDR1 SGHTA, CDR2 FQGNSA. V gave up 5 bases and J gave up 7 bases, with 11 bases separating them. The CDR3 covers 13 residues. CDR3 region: CASSRTRVGELFF. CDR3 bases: TGTGCCAGCAGCCGCACTCGGGTCGGGGAGCTGTTTTTT.

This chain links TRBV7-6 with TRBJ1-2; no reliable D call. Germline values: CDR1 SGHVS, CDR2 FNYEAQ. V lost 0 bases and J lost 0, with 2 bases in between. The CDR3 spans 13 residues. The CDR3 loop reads CASSLAANYGYTF. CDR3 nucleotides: TGTGCCAGCAGCTTAGCGGCTAACTATGGCTACACCTTC.

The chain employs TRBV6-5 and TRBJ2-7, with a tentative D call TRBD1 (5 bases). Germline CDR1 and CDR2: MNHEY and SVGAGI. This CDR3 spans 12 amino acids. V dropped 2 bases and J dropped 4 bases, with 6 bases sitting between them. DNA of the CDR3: TGTGCCAGCAGTTACCAGGGTTACGAGCAGTACTTC. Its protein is CASSYQGYEQYF.

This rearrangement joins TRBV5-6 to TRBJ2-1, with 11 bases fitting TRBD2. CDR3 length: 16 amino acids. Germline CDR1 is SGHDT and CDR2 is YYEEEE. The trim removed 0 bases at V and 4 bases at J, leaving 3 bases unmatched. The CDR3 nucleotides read TGTGCCAGCAGCTTGGGCCTAGCGGGGGGATACAATGAGCAGTTCTTC. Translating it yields CASSLGLAGGYNEQFF. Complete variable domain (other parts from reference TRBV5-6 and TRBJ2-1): DAGVTQSPTHLIKTRGQQVTLRCSPKSGHDTVSWYQQALGQGPQFIFQYYEEEERQRGNFPDRFSGHQFPNYSSELNVNALLLGDSALYLCASSLGLAGGYNEQFFGPGTRLTVL.

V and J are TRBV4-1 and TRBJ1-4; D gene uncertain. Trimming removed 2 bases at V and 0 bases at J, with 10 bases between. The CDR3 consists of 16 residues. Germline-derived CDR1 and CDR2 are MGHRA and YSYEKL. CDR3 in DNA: TGCGCCAGCAGCCAAAACACGGCCGCAACTAATGAAAAACTGTTTTTT. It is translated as CASSQNTAATNEKLFF.

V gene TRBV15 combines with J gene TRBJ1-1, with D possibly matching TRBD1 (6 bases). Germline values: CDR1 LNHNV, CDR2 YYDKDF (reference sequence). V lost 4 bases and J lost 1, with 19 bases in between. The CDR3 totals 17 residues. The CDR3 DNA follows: TGTGCCACCAGCACCAGAAGGGGGGGCATATGGAACACTGAAGCTTTCTTT. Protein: CATSTRRGGIWNTEAFF.

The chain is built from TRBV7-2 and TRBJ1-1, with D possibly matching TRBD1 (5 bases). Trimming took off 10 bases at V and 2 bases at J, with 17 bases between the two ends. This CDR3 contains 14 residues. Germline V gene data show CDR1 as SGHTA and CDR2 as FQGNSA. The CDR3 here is CATLGEGKNTEAFF. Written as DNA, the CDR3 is TGTGCCACTTTGGGGGAGGGCAAAAACACTGAAGCTTTCTTT.

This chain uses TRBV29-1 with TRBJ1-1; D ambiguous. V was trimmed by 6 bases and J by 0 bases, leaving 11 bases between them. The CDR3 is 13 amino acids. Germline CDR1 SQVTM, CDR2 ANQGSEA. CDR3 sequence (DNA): TGCAGCGTGAGTTCTCGGATGAACACTGAAGCTTTCTTT. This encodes CSVSSRMNTEAFF.

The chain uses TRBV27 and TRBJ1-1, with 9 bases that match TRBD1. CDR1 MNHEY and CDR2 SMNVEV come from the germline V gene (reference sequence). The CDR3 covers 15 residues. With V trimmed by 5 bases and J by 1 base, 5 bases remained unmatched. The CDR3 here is CASSPSGQGNTEAFF. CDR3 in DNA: TGTGCCAGCAGTCCGTCGGGACAGGGGAACACTGAAGCTTTCTTT.

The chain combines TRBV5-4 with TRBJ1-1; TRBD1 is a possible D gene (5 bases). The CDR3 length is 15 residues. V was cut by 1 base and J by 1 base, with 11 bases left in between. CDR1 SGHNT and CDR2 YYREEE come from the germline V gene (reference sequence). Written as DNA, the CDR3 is TGTGCCAGCAGCTTGCTTAAAGGGGAGAACACTGAAGCTTTCTTT. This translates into CASSLLKGENTEAFF.

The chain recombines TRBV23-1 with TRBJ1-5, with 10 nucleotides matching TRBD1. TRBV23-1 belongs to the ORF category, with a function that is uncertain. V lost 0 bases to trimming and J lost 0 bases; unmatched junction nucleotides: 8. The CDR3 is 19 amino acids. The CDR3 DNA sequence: TGCGCCAGCAGTCAATCCCGGGACAGGGGAAACTTTAGCAATCAGCCCCAGCATTTT. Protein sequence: CASSQSRDRGNFSNQPQHF.